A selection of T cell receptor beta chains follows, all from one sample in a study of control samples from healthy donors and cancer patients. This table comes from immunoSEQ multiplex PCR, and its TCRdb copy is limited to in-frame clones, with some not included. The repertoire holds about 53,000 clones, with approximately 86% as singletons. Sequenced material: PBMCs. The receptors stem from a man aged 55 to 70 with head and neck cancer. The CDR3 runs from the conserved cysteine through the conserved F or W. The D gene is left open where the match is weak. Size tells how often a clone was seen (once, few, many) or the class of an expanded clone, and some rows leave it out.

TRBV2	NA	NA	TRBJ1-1	CASILLMNTEAFF	TGTGCCAGCATCCTCTTGATGAACACTGAAGCTTTCTTT
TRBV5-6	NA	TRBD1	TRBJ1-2	CASSLFWDRGHGYTF	TGTGCCAGCAGCTTGTTTTGGGACAGGGGCCATGGCTACACCTTC
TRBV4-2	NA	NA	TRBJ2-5	CASSRQETQYF	TGTGCCAGCAGCCGCCAAGAGACCCAGTACTTC
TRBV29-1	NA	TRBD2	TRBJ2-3	CSAAPLAGVDTQYF	TGCAGCGCCGCCCCTTTAGCGGGGGTAGATACGCAGTATTTT
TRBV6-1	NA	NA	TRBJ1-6	CASSERSPRPLHF	TGTGCCAGCAGTGAAAGGTCACCAAGACCCCTCCACTTT
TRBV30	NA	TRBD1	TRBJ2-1	CAWSKGQGIINEQFF	TGTGCCTGGAGTAAGGGACAGGGAATCATCAATGAGCAGTTCTTC
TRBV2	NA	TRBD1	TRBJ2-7	CASSGTGAHEQYF	TGTGCCAGCAGTGGGACAGGGGCCCACGAGCAGTACTTC
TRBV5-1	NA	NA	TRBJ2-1	CASSASLSGFTYNEQFF	TGCGCCAGCAGCGCGTCCCTAAGCGGGTTTACCTACAATGAGCAGTTCTTC
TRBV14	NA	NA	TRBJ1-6	CASSQGYQNSPLHF	TGTGCCAGCAGCCAGGGGTATCAGAATTCACCCCTCCACTTT
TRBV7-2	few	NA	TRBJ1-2	CASSLLTRNYGYTF	TGTGCCAGCAGCTTACTGACCCGGAACTATGGCTACACCTTC
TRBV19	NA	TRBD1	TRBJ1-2	CASSMTGASGYTF	TGTGCCAGTAGTATGACAGGGGCGAGTGGCTACACCTTC
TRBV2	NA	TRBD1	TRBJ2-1	CASGTQGAYNEQFF	TGTGCCAGCGGGACACAGGGGGCTTACAATGAGCAGTTCTTC
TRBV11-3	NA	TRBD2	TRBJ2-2	CASSLTSGSTGELFF	TGTGCCAGCAGCTTGACTAGCGGGAGCACCGGGGAGCTGTTTTTT
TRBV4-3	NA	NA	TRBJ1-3	CASSQDVGPLYHF	TGCGCCAGCAGCCAAGATGTGGGTCCATTATACCATTTT
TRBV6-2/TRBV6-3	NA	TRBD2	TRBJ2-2	CASSPTSDVRYGELFF	TGTGCCAGCAGCCCTACTAGCGATGTCCGATACGGGGAGCTGTTTTTT
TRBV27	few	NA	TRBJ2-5	CASSFSGPPRIETQYF	TGTGCCAGCAGTTTCTCGGGACCTCCGAGGATAGAGACCCAGTACTTC
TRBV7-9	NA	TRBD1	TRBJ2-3	CASSLALGGDRSTDTQYF	TGTGCCAGCAGCTTAGCGCTGGGTGGGGACAGGTCCACAGATACGCAGTATTTT
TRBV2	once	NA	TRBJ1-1	CASSEGLNTEAFF	TGTGCCAGCAGCGAGGGGCTGAACACTGAAGCTTTCTTT
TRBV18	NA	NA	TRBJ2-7	CASSPPTASSYEQYF	TGTGCCAGCTCACCACCCACCGCGAGCTCCTACGAGCAGTACTTC
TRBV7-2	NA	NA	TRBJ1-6	CASSGRDIINSPLHF	TGTGCCAGCAGCGGCCGGGATATTATAAATTCACCCCTCCACTTT
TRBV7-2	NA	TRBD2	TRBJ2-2	CASSGAQTSGNTGELFF	TGTGCCAGCAGCGGAGCCCAGACTAGCGGAAACACCGGGGAGCTGTTTTTT
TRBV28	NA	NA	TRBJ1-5	CASSLRATPLYSLHF	TGTGCCAGCAGTTTAAGGGCCACCCCGCTATATAGTTTGCATTTT
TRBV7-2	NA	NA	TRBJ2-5	CASSLNKREQETQYF	TGTGCCAGCAGCTTAAACAAAAGAGAGCAAGAGACCCAGTACTTC
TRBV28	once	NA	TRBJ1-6	CASSPNANSPLHF	TGTGCCAGCAGCCCAAACGCCAATTCACCCCTCCACTTT
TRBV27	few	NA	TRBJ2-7	CASSRGAGASSYEQYF	TGTGCCAGCAGTAGGGGGGCGGGGGCAAGCTCCTACGAGCAGTACTTC
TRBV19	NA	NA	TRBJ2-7	CASSMGGNSYEQYF	TGTGCCAGTAGTATGGGCGGGAACTCCTACGAGCAGTACTTC
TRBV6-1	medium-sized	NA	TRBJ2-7	CASSDGGVLAYEQYF	TGTGCCAGCAGTGATGGTGGGGTCCTCGCCTACGAGCAGTACTTC
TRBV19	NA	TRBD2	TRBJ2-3	CASTHQGGSHTQYF	TGTGCCAGTACCCATCAGGGAGGGAGCCATACGCAGTATTTT
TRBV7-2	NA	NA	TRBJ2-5	CASSSGSGRGRETQYF	TGTGCCAGCAGCTCCGGCTCAGGGCGGGGGCGGGAGACCCAGTACTTC
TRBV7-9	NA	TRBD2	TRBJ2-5	CASSFLVAGVWETQYF	TGTGCCAGCAGCTTCCTAGTGGCGGGAGTGTGGGAGACCCAGTACTTC
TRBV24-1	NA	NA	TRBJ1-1	CATSEWGDMNTEAFF	TGTGCCACCAGTGAATGGGGAGACATGAACACTGAAGCTTTCTTT
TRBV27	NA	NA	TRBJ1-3	CASSSQGRRAGNTIYF	TGTGCCAGCAGTTCCCAGGGGAGGAGGGCTGGAAACACCATATATTTT
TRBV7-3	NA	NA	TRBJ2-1	CASSLGGWDHEQFF	TGTGCCAGCAGTTTGGGAGGTTGGGACCATGAGCAGTTCTTC
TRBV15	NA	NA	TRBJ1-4	CATSRAQVSIPEKLFF	TGTGCCACCAGCAGAGCTCAAGTCTCGATTCCTGAAAAACTGTTTTTT
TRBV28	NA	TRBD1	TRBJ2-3	CASRKDRGSTTDTQYF	TGTGCCAGCAGGAAGGACAGGGGGTCCACAACAGATACGCAGTATTTT
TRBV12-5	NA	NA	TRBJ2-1	CASGYSGTKYNEQFF	TGTGCTAGTGGTTACTCCGGGACAAAATACAATGAGCAGTTCTTC
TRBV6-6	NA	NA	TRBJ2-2	CASSYTVSNTGELFF	TGTGCCAGCAGTTACACGGTTTCGAACACCGGGGAGCTGTTTTTT
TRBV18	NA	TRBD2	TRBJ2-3	CASSPQGLAGTDTQYF	TGTGCCAGCTCACCCCAGGGACTAGCGGGGACAGATACGCAGTATTTT
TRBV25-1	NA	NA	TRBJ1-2	CASSVGVGYTF	TGTGCCAGCAGTGTTGGGGTGGGCTACACCTTC
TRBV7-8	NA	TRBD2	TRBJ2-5	CASSLSGGRIETQYF	TGTGCCAGCAGCTTATCGGGAGGTAGAATCGAGACCCAGTACTTC
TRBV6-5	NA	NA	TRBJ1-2	CASTQGSVSGYTF	TGTGCCAGCACCCAGGGTTCGGTTTCGGGCTACACCTTC
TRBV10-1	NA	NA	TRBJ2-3	CASSDSQGPDTQYF	TGCGCCAGCAGTGACTCACAGGGTCCAGATACGCAGTATTTT
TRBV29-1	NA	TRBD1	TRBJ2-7	CSVIRDRGSEQYF	TGCAGCGTGATACGGGACAGGGGAAGCGAGCAGTACTTC
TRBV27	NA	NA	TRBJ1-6	CASSFGGGRRNSPLHF	TGTGCCAGCAGTTTCGGCGGGGGTCGTCGGAATTCACCCCTCCACTTT
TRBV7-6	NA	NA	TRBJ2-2	CASSPRPGGGNTGELFF	TGTGCCAGCTCCCCCCGCCCGGGGGGCGGGAACACCGGGGAGCTGTTTTTT
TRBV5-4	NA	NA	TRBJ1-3	CASSSTGGSGNTIYF	TGTGCCAGCAGCTCTACGGGGGGCTCTGGAAACACCATATATTTT
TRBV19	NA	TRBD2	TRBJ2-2	CASSMLGLVSGELFF	TGTGCCAGTAGTATGTTGGGACTAGTATCCGGGGAGCTGTTTTTT
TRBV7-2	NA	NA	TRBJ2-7	CASSSPPAAYEQYF	TGTGCCAGCAGCTCCCCCCCCGCAGCCTACGAGCAGTACTTC
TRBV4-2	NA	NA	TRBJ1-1	CASRRAPLGNTEAFF	TGTGCCAGCAGACGAGCCCCCCTGGGGAACACTGAAGCTTTCTTT
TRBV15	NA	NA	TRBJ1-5	CATSRVVGQPQHF	TGTGCCACCAGCAGAGTGGTAGGTCAGCCCCAGCATTTT